The text below deals with one T cell receptor beta chain. It lacks a known antigen. The sample holds no much larger clone one base away, and base qualities are not on file. Synthetic TCR analog templates were spiked into each PCR so that absolute template abundance could be estimated from read counts. In FFPE tumors, housekeeping genes were amplified and quantified as a way to estimate usable DNA and compute T cell fraction. The immunoSEQ assay was used to amplify TCRbeta CDR3 regions from genomic DNA with bias-controlled V and J gene primers. Sequencing of rearranged TCRbeta segments was done at approximately 20X coverage. The paper's processing steps were these. Sequencing errors were corrected by clustering and CDR3s were annotated against IMGT to assign V, D and J genes. Downstream analyses used only productive TCRbeta rearrangements and left out out-of-frame or stop-codon sequences. Clonality was computed as one minus Shannon entropy normalized by the log of the number of unique productive sequences. Fisher's exact test with Benjamini-Hochberg correction, at a threshold of adjusted p below 0.01, was used to find clones that differed between time points or between blood and tumor. Held by TCRdb, this immuneACCESS table contains in-frame sequences only and omits some clones. Under half of the omission traces to an unresolved V gene where checked; the cause of the rest is unknown. Clone size and the V and J calls come from that table; the DNA yielded D and trimming. The sample table shows about 2,500 clones, and around a third are seen once. About 18% of the sample lies in the top ten.

CDR1 and CDR2 were assigned from the germline V gene as MNHGY and SAAAGT. V loses 0 bases, J loses 4 bases, and the germline ends lie 15 bases apart. The CDR3 sequence holds 16 residues, the cysteine and phenylalanine included. The sequence is cut down to CDR3 DNA, 48 bases in frame from base 1. The data are from a study of PD-L1 blockade in urothelial cancer (dated 2017 in TCRdb). A note on the overall study: Every patient began therapy in about 2014 and was given atezolizumab 1,200 mg intravenously every 3 weeks. The study, an exploratory multi-omic analysis, examined somatic, immune and clinical correlates of response to PD-L1 blockade with atezolizumab in urothelial cancer. Durable clinical benefit meant progression-free survival longer than 6 months, and TCR features were also tested against progression-free and overall survival. Tumors from two patients failed quality control and three patients lacked available tumor, so five were excluded from tumor TCR analyses. About 90% of the roughly 29 patients were males with bladder-origin urothelial cancer, and 18 of 29 reported a prior smoking history. Pretreatment tumor samples, along with matched peripheral blood collected serially before and after atezolizumab treatment, underwent TCR sequencing. Tumor samples gave a median of roughly 1,400 T cells and about a thousand unique TCRs, with a median clonality of roughly 0.088 and T cell proportion of 0.097. In the same patients who had TCR sequencing, pretreatment tumors also underwent whole exome sequencing and RNA sequencing. Eight to ten patients achieved durable clinical benefit and 20 did not. An ECOG performance status of 0 or 1 was recorded for the patients, and 0 to 3 prior chemotherapy regimens had been received by the patients. Pretreatment blood TCR-seq was available for twenty-nine patients, at least one posttreatment blood collection was obtained for about 25 patients, and tumor TCR-seq was available for about 25 patients. Overall study outcomes, separate from this receptor: Because the sample size was small (n of about 30) and many of the analyses were exploratory, the results are meant to be hypothesis-generating. A higher proportion of tumor-infiltrating T lymphocytes was found in patients with durable benefit (n of about 24, Mann-Whitney p = 0.047). Among patients with durable benefit, tumor-associated TCR clones showed greater expansion in peripheral blood 3 weeks after treatment started (n ≈ 24, p = 0.022). FFPE tumor samples that were not collected immediately before treatment were used, and only one sample per patient was analyzed, so heterogeneity was possibly missed.

In light of the paper, this sample's time point label describes: pretreatment tumor sample. A total of some 30 patients with locally advanced or metastatic urothelial carcinoma, treated at Memorial Sloan Kettering on a trial protocol, made up the cohort. All tumor tissue used for sequencing was obtained before atezolizumab dosing. The Qiagen DNeasy Blood extraction kit was used to purify genomic DNA from total PBMCs and from tumor samples. The TCR was taken from a man aged 55 to 70 with urothelial cancer. The rearranged chain carries TRBV6-8 and TRBJ2-5; a tentative D match to TRBD1 spans 6 bases. The sample consisted of tumor tissue, taken before atezolizumab (anti-PD-L1) treatment. The CDR3 protein is CASSYSRGQQGETQYF. The DNA sequence is TGTGCCAGCAGTTACTCGAGAGGGCAACAGGGAGAGACCCAGTACTTC.